This record covers a single T cell receptor beta chain. What it recognizes is unknown. V was shortened by 4 bases and J by 3 bases, with 13 bases between the two germline ends. Germline V gene sequence: CDR1 DFQATT, CDR2 SNEGSKA (reference sequence). The CDR3 has 13 amino acids. This specimen belongs to a study of T cell repertoires in cytomegalovirus infection. At the level of the study: A matching HLA type, together with CMV infection, was signaled by public TCR beta signatures.

TCRdb itself ran the reads through MiXCR, one entry per CDR3 protein. The sample records 450,000 to 550,000 distinct CDR3 sequences, about 44% being singletons. The origin of this receptor is a human donor in good health (CMV status not recorded). Some clones in this sample may be carry-over from other donors' samples. The sample consisted of cultured PBMCs, taken from culture after CMV antigen stimulation. The V call is TRBV20-1, the J call TRBJ2-7; a weak D match, TRBD2 (6 bases). Written as DNA, the CDR3 is TGCAGTGCTATGTCTAGCGCCAGCTACGAGCAGTACTTC. Its translation is CSAMSSASYEQYF.